This T cell receptor (beta chain) emerged from a study of tumor and adjacent non-tumor tissue in lung cancer. Study details: Millions of productive TCRbeta reads were obtained per sample on average.

Of note for this clonotype: A single base separates this from a much larger clone, so it may be a read error.

V was pared by 6 bases and J by 1 base, with 10 bases between. CDR3 length: 14 residues. RNA was extracted from bulk tissue without any cell sorting. A modified ARM-PCR protocol with three rounds of nested PCR amplified TCRbeta. TCRdb reprocessed the multiplex PCR reads via MiXCR and lists one record per CDR3 protein. In the table there are around 210,000 distinct CDR3 sequences, around 71% of which are singletons. Sequencing was performed on lung tumor tissue. V gene TRBV12-3 or TRBV12-4 combines with J gene TRBJ2-1; maybe TRBD2 (6 bases). The receptor was derived from a man aged 55 to 70 with non-small cell lung cancer. CDR3 DNA: TGTGCCAGCAGGGATAGCGGTTCCTACAATGAGCAGTTCTTC. Its protein is CASRDSGSYNEQFF.